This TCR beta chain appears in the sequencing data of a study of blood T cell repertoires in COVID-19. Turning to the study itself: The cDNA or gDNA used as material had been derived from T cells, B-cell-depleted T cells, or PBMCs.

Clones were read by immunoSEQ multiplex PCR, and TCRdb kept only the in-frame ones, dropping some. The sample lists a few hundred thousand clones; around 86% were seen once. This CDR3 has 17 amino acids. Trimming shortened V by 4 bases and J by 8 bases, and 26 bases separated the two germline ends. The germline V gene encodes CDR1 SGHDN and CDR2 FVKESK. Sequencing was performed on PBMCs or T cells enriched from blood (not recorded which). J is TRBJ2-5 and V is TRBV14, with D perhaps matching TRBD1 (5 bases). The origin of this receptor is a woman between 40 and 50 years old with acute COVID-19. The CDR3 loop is CASSPPLDREKSPTQYF. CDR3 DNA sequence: TGTGCCAGCAGCCCCCCGTTAGACAGAGAAAAGAGCCCAACCCAGTACTTC.